A single sample gave rise to the 9 T cell receptor beta chains below, sequenced in a study of blood T cell repertoires in COVID-19. TCRdb keeps only in-frame clones here, not all; method: immunoSEQ multiplex PCR. Seen here are approximately 200,000 clones, approximately 86% observed once, and the top ten hold roughly 4%. The sequenced sample consisted of PBMCs or T cells enriched from blood (not recorded which). The source is a woman younger than 45 who had been exposed to COVID-19.

The chain has TRBV11-1 and TRBJ1-1, with 9 bases aligning to TRBD1. Trimming cost V 5 bases and J 4 bases; bases outside gene matches: 2. The germline V gene has CDR1 SGHAT and CDR2 FQDESV (reference sequence). This CDR3 spans 13 amino acids. The CDR3, as DNA: TGTGCCAGCAGCCGGACAGGGGTCACTGAAGCTTTCTTT. It encodes CASSRTGVTEAFF.

V gene TRBV9 combines with J gene TRBJ2-7, with 7 bases lining up with TRBD2. The V segment lost 3 bases and the J segment 0 bases; nucleotides outside the gene matches: 6. The CDR3 is made up of 15 amino acids. The germline CDR1 and CDR2 sequences are SGDLS and YYNGEE. In DNA form, the CDR3 reads TGTGCCAGCAGCGAGGGACTACAGAGCTCCTACGAGCAGTACTTC. Residues: CASSEGLQSSYEQYF.

The rearrangement links TRBV30 to TRBJ2-7; D ambiguous. Germline values: CDR1 GTSNPN, CDR2 SVGIG (reference sequence). CDR3 size: 14 residues. Trimming pared 0 bases from V and 3 bases from J, leaving 12 bases between. CDR3: CAWSVNRVSYEQYF. The CDR3 DNA sequence: TGTGCCTGGAGTGTTAACCGGGTAAGCTACGAGCAGTACTTC. The whole variable domain, remainder taken from reference TRBV30 and TRBJ2-7, is SQTIHQWPATLVQPVGSPLSLECTVEGTSNPNLYWYRQAAGRGLQLLFYSVGIGQISSEVPQNLSASRPQDRQFILSSKKLLLSDSGFYLCAWSVNRVSYEQYFGPGTRLTVT.

The chain couples TRBV9 to TRBJ2-2; D perhaps matches TRBD1 (5 bases). The V gene's germline CDR1 is SGDLS and CDR2 YYNGEE. V was pared by 0 bases and J by 2 bases, with 11 bases between. The CDR3 sequence is 16 residues long. This CDR3 is CASSVGKGANTGELFF. In DNA, the CDR3 is TGTGCCAGCAGCGTAGGGAAAGGGGCAAACACCGGGGAGCTGTTTTTT.

The gene calls are TRBV9 and TRBJ2-1; D might be TRBD1 (6 bases). V was cut by 2 bases and J by 10 bases, with 19 bases left in between. Germline CDR1 SGDLS, CDR2 YYNGEE. CDR3 length equals 15 residues. This CDR3 reads CASSVHSGTGQEQFF. CDR3 coding DNA: TGTGCCAGCAGCGTTCACTCCGGGACCGGACAGGAGCAGTTCTTC.

The CDR3 reads CAWTRTAGYTEAFF. CDR3 bases: TGTGCCTGGACTCGGACAGCGGGATACACTGAAGCTTTCTTT. V gene TRBV30 combines with J gene TRBJ1-1, with D possibly matching TRBD1 (6 bases). The CDR3 is 14 residues long. Germline V gene data show CDR1 as GTSNPN and CDR2 as SVGIG (reference sequence). Trimming took off 4 bases at V and 3 bases at J, with 15 bases between the two ends.

This chain connects TRBV29-1 to TRBJ1-1, with 8 bases matching TRBD1. Germline V gene data show CDR1 as SQVTM and CDR2 as ANQGSEA. This CDR3 is 13 amino acids long. V trimming: 5 bases; J trimming: 0 bases; junction bases outside the gene matches: 2. The DNA for the CDR3 is TGCAGCGTTATGGGACAGGTGAACACTGAAGCTTTCTTT. This gives the protein CSVMGQVNTEAFF.

The chain recombines TRBV2 with TRBJ1-4, with 10 bases fitting TRBD1. From germline, CDR1 is SNHLY and CDR2 FYNNEI. The junction had 24 bases not matched to a gene; V was cut back by 0 bases and J by 8 bases. The CDR3 contains 22 residues. The CDR3 is CASSEALLFATTGTGALEKLFF. The CDR3 DNA reads TGTGCCAGCAGTGAAGCGCTTCTGTTCGCGACCACCGGGACAGGGGCGTTAGAAAAACTGTTTTTT.

This chain links TRBV5-1 with TRBJ2-1, with 12 nucleotides matching TRBD2. Losses at the gene ends were 4 bases for V and 8 bases for J; bases not matched to a gene: 4. Per the germline V gene, CDR1 is SGHRS and CDR2 is YFSETQ. The CDR3 contains 14 residues. The CDR3: CASSLAGGPYEQFF. DNA of the CDR3: TGCGCCAGCAGCCTAGCGGGGGGGCCGTATGAGCAGTTCTTC. The full variable domain, its missing parts supplied by reference TRBV5-1 and TRBJ2-1, is KAGVTQTPRYLIKTRGQQVTLSCSPISGHRSVSWYQQTPGQGLQFLFEYFSETQRNKGNFPGRFSGRQFSNSRSEMNVSTLELGDSALYLCASSLAGGPYEQFFGPGTRLTVL.